The 17 T cell receptor beta chains below come from one sample, sequenced in a study of shared clonotypes between healthy human individuals. This table comes from immunoSEQ multiplex PCR, and its TCRdb copy is limited to in-frame clones, with some not included. The data show a few million clones, just over 90% seen once. What was sequenced was naive CD4+ T cells sorted from blood. Subset specified: CD45RA+ positively selected. The receptors originated from a man aged 18 to 29 in good health.

The chain is built from TRBV4-1 and TRBJ2-4; 7 bases align to TRBD1. CDR1 is MGHRA, CDR2 YSYEKL, per germline. Trimming cost V 2 bases and J 0 bases; bases outside gene matches: 7. The CDR3 sequence is 17 residues long. DNA for the CDR3: TGCGCCAGCAGCCAACCCGGACAGGCGGGAGCCAAAAACATTCAGTACTTC. Translating it yields CASSQPGQAGAKNIQYF.

V usage is TRBV5-6 and J usage is TRBJ1-6; no firm D call. Germline loops: CDR1 SGHDT, CDR2 YYEEEE. There are 13 residues in the CDR3. Trimming took off 2 bases at V and 10 bases at J, with 10 bases between the two ends. The DNA of the CDR3 is TGTGCCAGCAGCTTACCCGGGGAGTCACCCCTCCACTTT. It encodes CASSLPGESPLHF.

V gene TRBV23-1 combines with J gene TRBJ2-7; 9 nucleotides align to TRBD1. TRBV23-1 is treated as an ORF (open reading frame) with a function not yet certain. The V segment lost 3 bases and the J segment 1 base; nucleotides outside the gene matches: 7. There are 16 residues in the CDR3. The CDR3 nucleotides read TGCGCCAGCAGTCACAAGGACAGGGGCGCTTCCTACGAGCAGTACTTC. Protein sequence: CASSHKDRGASYEQYF.

J is TRBJ2-2 and V is TRBV30; D may be TRBD1 (6 bases). Deletions cut 2 bases from V and 5 bases from J, with 15 bases between. CDR1 is GTSNPN and CDR2 is SVGIG in the germline V gene (reference sequence). This CDR3 has 15 residues. The CDR3: CAWSKRRQGTGELFF. In DNA form, the CDR3 reads TGTGCCTGGAGTAAACGTCGCCAGGGGACCGGGGAGCTGTTTTTT. Using reference TRBV30 and TRBJ2-2 for the parts outside the CDR3, the full variable domain is SQTIHQWPATLVQPVGSPLSLECTVEGTSNPNLYWYRQAAGRGLQLLFYSVGIGQISSEVPQNLSASRPQDRQFILSSKKLLLSDSGFYLCAWSKRRQGTGELFFGEGSRLTVL.

On this clone itself: At the DNA level, this CDR3 is encoded by other sequences in the same sample as well. The rearrangement links TRBV5-1 to TRBJ1-1; 8 bases map to TRBD1. The junction had 3 bases not matched to a gene; V was cut back by 4 bases and J by 1 base. The CDR3 is 14 amino acids. The germline CDR1 and CDR2 sequences are SGHRS and YFSETQ. CDR3 sequence: CASSAGTGNTEAFF. In DNA form, the CDR3 reads TGCGCCAGCAGCGCAGGGACAGGGAACACTGAAGCTTTCTTT.

J is TRBJ2-7 and V is TRBV5-6, with D perhaps matching TRBD1 (5 bases). V was pared by 1 base and J by 0 bases, with 11 bases between. CDR1 and CDR2 from the germline V gene are SGHDT and YYEEEE. The CDR3 consists of 15 residues. The CDR3 here is CASSLLHQGSYEQYF. The CDR3, as DNA: TGTGCCAGCAGCTTGCTCCATCAGGGCTCCTACGAGCAGTACTTC.

This clone has only one observation. The V and J genes are TRBV19 and TRBJ2-2; 16 nucleotides line up with TRBD2. The CDR3 length is 17 residues. From germline, CDR1 is LNHDA and CDR2 SQIVND (reference sequence). Unmatched junction bases numbered 11, after V lost 10 bases and J lost 6 bases. CDR3 DNA sequence: TGTGCCACTAAGGGACTAGCGGGAGGGTGGAATGCCGGGGAGCTGTTTTTT. As protein: CATKGLAGGWNAGELFF.

This clone was observed a single time. The chain couples TRBV6-1 to TRBJ1-4; no clear D. This CDR3 has 14 residues. From germline, CDR1 is MNHNS and CDR2 SASEGT. Trimming cost V 1 base and J 10 bases, with 13 bases left between them. Here the CDR3 DNA reads TGTGCCAGCAGTGAAGGCCGTTTAATCGGAAAACTGTTTTTT. This sequence encodes CASSEGRLIGKLFF.

Worth noting for this clone: Other nucleotide sequences in the sample specify the same CDR3. V and J are TRBV6-1 and TRBJ2-3; 10 bases fit TRBD2. Germline CDR1 and CDR2: MNHNS and SASEGT. The CDR3 runs 15 residues. Trimming cost V 4 bases and J 0 bases; bases outside gene matches: 1. The CDR3 sequence: CASSVLAGSTDTQYF. The CDR3 DNA follows: TGTGCCAGCAGTGTACTAGCGGGGAGCACAGATACGCAGTATTTT.

The chain combines TRBV2 with TRBJ2-7, with D maybe TRBD2 (5 bases). This CDR3 contains 14 residues. The V end lost 7 bases, the J end lost 7 bases, and 20 bases lay between the germline ends. Looked up from germline, CDR1 is SNHLY and CDR2 is FYNNEI. In DNA, the CDR3 is TGTGCCAGCAAAACAGCGAGGCCCTCGGGGGAGCAGTACTTC. Its protein product is CASKTARPSGEQYF.

V is TRBV9 and J is TRBJ2-5; D is unresolved. The germline V gene encodes CDR1 SGDLS and CDR2 YYNGEE. This CDR3 has 14 residues. V lost 0 bases to trimming and J lost 2 bases, with 8 bases between them. The CDR3 DNA sequence: TGTGCCAGCAGCGTAGGCAACTTTCAAGAGACCCAGTACTTC. Its protein product is CASSVGNFQETQYF.

This clone was seen a single time. The chain has TRBV14 and TRBJ2-3, with D possibly being TRBD2 (6 bases). Trimming cost V 0 bases and J 8 bases, with 12 bases left between them. The CDR3 extends over 14 amino acids. CDR1 SGHDN and CDR2 FVKESK come from the germline V gene. The chain's CDR3 is CASSQDRGLGTQYF. In nucleotides, the CDR3 is TGTGCCAGCAGCCAAGATCGGGGGTTGGGTACGCAGTATTTT.

The rearrangement links TRBV28 to TRBJ1-1, with a possible D match to TRBD1 (5 bases). Deletions cut 7 bases from V and 0 bases from J, with 12 bases between. The CDR3 length is 14 residues. Germline V gives CDR1 MDHEN, CDR2 SYDVKM. The CDR3 DNA reads as TGTGCCAGCACCGAGACAGTTATGAACACTGAAGCTTTCTTT. This translates into CASTETVMNTEAFF.

The V and J genes are TRBV25-1 and TRBJ2-7; D is unresolved. This CDR3 is built from 14 residues. The germline V gene has CDR1 MGHDK and CDR2 SYGVNS. V lost 0 bases, J lost 1 base, and 7 bases lay in between. CDR3 DNA sequence: TGTGCCAGCAGTGAATACAGCACTTCCTACGAGCAGTACTTC. Translation gives CASSEYSTSYEQYF.

The chain has TRBV7-2 and TRBJ2-4; 7 positions agree with TRBD1. Germline V gene sequence: CDR1 SGHTA, CDR2 FQGNSA. This CDR3 spans 14 amino acids. Losses at the gene ends were 5 bases for V and 3 bases for J; bases not matched to a gene: 4. CDR3 in DNA: TGTGCCAGCAGCATATCAGGGGGCAAAAACATTCAGTACTTC. This encodes CASSISGGKNIQYF.

The V and J genes are TRBV5-1 and TRBJ2-1; TRBD2 matches 12 bases. Germline V gene sequence: CDR1 SGHRS, CDR2 YFSETQ. This CDR3 has 15 residues. Trimming removed 7 bases from V and 9 bases from J; junction bases left unmatched: 11. The CDR3 DNA reads as TGCGCCAGCCAGCCGACTAGCGGGAGTCCCATTGAGCAGTTCTTC. It encodes CASQPTSGSPIEQFF.

The chain recombines TRBV5-1 with TRBJ2-3; the D gene is possibly TRBD1 (6 bases). Germline V gene data show CDR1 as SGHRS and CDR2 as YFSETQ. Trimming cost V 0 bases and J 6 bases, with 17 bases left between them. The CDR3 contains 16 residues. CDR3 loop: CASSLAPTGSGDTQYF. The CDR3 DNA is TGCGCCAGCAGCTTGGCCCCTACAGGGAGTGGGGATACGCAGTATTTT.